This is a list of T cell receptor beta chains from one sample in a study of shared clonotypes between healthy human individuals. Repertoires were generated with immunoSEQ multiplex PCR, while TCRdb's copy carries only in-frame clones and drops some. The sample lists 2 million to 2.5 million clones; approximately 95% were seen once. Input material: naive CD4+ T cells sorted from blood. The receptors shown here come from a man aged 18 to 30 in good health. Both conserved end residues are part of each CDR3. Each record gives: D gene, J gene, clone size, V gene, CDR3 DNA, CDR3 protein. The D gene is left open where the match is weak. A clone size is listed for some rows: how often the clone was seen (once, few, many), or a class if it is expanded.

-	TRBJ2-5	-	TRBV11-2	TGTGCCAGCAGCCCACGAGGGTACCAAGAGACCCAGTACTTC	CASSPRGYQETQYF
TRBD1	TRBJ1-1	-	TRBV19	TGTGCCAGTAGTAGAGGGACAGGGGTTAACACTGAAGCTTTCTTT	CASSRGTGVNTEAFF
TRBD2	TRBJ2-6	-	TRBV19	TGTGCCAGTAGTATGGGAGGGTCTGGGGCCAACGTCCTGACTTTC	CASSMGGSGANVLTF
-	TRBJ2-3	-	TRBV9	TGTGCCAGCAGCGTAGGGTCCGTCAGCACAGATACGCAGTATTTT	CASSVGSVSTDTQYF
TRBD2	TRBJ2-3	-	TRBV7-8	TGTGCCAGCAGCTTAGCGACTAGCGGGTATACGCAGTATTTT	CASSLATSGYTQYF
TRBD2	TRBJ2-5	once	TRBV5-4	TGTGCCAGCAGCTTGGGTCATGGACTAGCGGGCCTACAAGAGACCCAGTACTTC	CASSLGHGLAGLQETQYF
-	TRBJ1-3	-	TRBV30	TGTGCCTGGAGTGCCCTCCGAGCGGGGTCTTTT	CAWSALRAGSF
TRBD2	TRBJ2-3	-	TRBV9	TGTGCCAGCAGGAAAGGGACTAGCGGGGGACCCGATACGCAGTATTTT	CASRKGTSGGPDTQYF
-	TRBJ2-5	-	TRBV29-1	TGCAGCGTTGCGGGTATCGGCTACTACCAAGAGACCCAGTACTTC	CSVAGIGYYQETQYF
TRBD2	TRBJ2-1	-	TRBV12-5	TGTGCTAGTGCGGGACTAGCGATGTACAATGAGCAGTTCTTC	CASAGLAMYNEQFF
-	TRBJ2-5	once	TRBV6-6	TGTGCCAGCTCCAGGGGGGGAGAGACCCAGTACTTC	CASSRGGETQYF
TRBD1	TRBJ1-1	-	TRBV7-2	TGTGCCAGCAGCATGGGACAGGGGCCCACTGAAGCTTTCTTT	CASSMGQGPTEAFF
TRBD1	TRBJ1-2	-	TRBV18	TGTGCCAGCTCACCACGGGACAGGGCCTATGGCTACACCTTC	CASSPRDRAYGYTF
TRBD1	TRBJ2-7	-	TRBV18	TGTGCCAGCTCACCCCGAGGACAGGGGGCGGCCTACGAGCAGTACTTC	CASSPRGQGAAYEQYF
-	TRBJ1-1	-	TRBV30	TGTGCCTGGAGTGTAACTGTGGCGGGGGGCACTGAAGCTTTCTTT	CAWSVTVAGGTEAFF
-	TRBJ2-7	-	TRBV12-5	TGTGCTAGTGGTTTGGATCTCTGGGTAGGCAGGGACTACGAGCAGTACTTC	CASGLDLWVGRDYEQYF
-	TRBJ2-7	-	TRBV5-1	TGCGCCAGCAGCTTGGGTAGGGTTCGCTACGAGCAGTACTTC	CASSLGRVRYEQYF
-	TRBJ2-2	-	TRBV7-9	TGTGCCAGCAGACCCCGTAGCGGAAACACCGGGGAGCTGTTTTTT	CASRPRSGNTGELFF
-	TRBJ1-5	-	TRBV6-1	TGTGCCAGCAGTCCACGGCCCCAGCCCCAGCATTTT	CASSPRPQPQHF
TRBD2	TRBJ2-5	-	TRBV28	TGTGCCAGCAGTTCCCGGCGACTAGCTGAAGAGACCCAGTACTTC	CASSSRRLAEETQYF
-	TRBJ2-7	-	TRBV14	TGTGCCAGCAGCCAAGGGTGGAGCTCCTACGAGCAGTACTTC	CASSQGWSSYEQYF
-	TRBJ2-4	-	TRBV19	TGTGCCAGTAGGACCTTGGGAGACATTCAGTACTTC	CASRTLGDIQYF
TRBD1	TRBJ1-1	-	TRBV10-3	TGTGCCATCAATTCGATGGACAGGGCGAACACTGAAGCTTTCTTT	CAINSMDRANTEAFF
TRBD1	TRBJ2-2	once	TRBV2	TGTGCCAGCGAACAGGGGTCGAACACCGGGGAGCTGTTTTTT	CASEQGSNTGELFF
-	TRBJ2-3	-	TRBV2	TGTGCCAGCAGTGAAGAAGATAATACGCAGTATTTT	CASSEEDNTQYF
-	TRBJ1-1	-	TRBV27	TGTGCCAGCATAGGTTTCGCTGAAGCTTTCTTT	CASIGFAEAFF
TRBD2	TRBJ2-1	-	TRBV5-1	TGCGCCAGCAGCTCCGGGACTAGCGAAAGCTCCTACAATGAGCAGTTCTTC	CASSSGTSESSYNEQFF
TRBD1	TRBJ1-2	-	TRBV18	TGTGCCAGCTCACCACCGGGACAGGCCTTACTTAACTATGGCTACACCTTC	CASSPPGQALLNYGYTF
-	TRBJ1-6	-	TRBV30	TGTGCCTGGAGTGTACGCACGGCCTATAATTCACCCCTCCACTTT	CAWSVRTAYNSPLHF
-	TRBJ1-3	-	TRBV10-3	TGTGCCATCAGTGAGGCCCAGGGTTTTGGAAACACCATATATTTT	CAISEAQGFGNTIYF
-	TRBJ2-2	-	TRBV5-4	TGTGCCAGCAGCATGGCTGGGGTTACACCGTGGGAGCTGTTTTTT	CASSMAGVTPWELFF
-	TRBJ2-5	-	TRBV7-2	TGTGCCAGCAGCTTGGTGGGGAATCCGATAGAGACCCAGTACTTC	CASSLVGNPIETQYF
-	TRBJ2-5	-	TRBV5-1	TGCGCCAGCAGCATGGCCTCTTTATTTGGTGGCAGGCCAGAGACCCAGTACTTC	CASSMASLFGGRPETQYF
-	TRBJ2-2	-	TRBV6-6	TGTGCCAGCAGTTACTCGACAGGAAAAACCACCGGGGAGCTGTTTTTT	CASSYSTGKTTGELFF
TRBD1	TRBJ1-6	-	TRBV5-4	TGTGCCAGCAGCTTCCTGGACAGGGAGGGATCACCCCTCCACTTT	CASSFLDREGSPLHF
TRBD2	TRBJ2-7	-	TRBV18	TGTGCCAGCTCACCACTAGCGGGGGGGCCCTACGAGCAGTACTTC	CASSPLAGGPYEQYF
TRBD1	TRBJ1-2	once	TRBV18	TGTGCCAGCTCACCATCGACAGGGTACGGTGGCTACACCTTC	CASSPSTGYGGYTF
-	TRBJ1-6	few	TRBV21-1	TGTGCCAGCAACAGAACACGAGGGGATTCACCCCTCCACTTT	CASNRTRGDSPLHF
-	TRBJ1-5	-	TRBV27	TGTGCCAGCAGTTTTACCCCGGGGGGGAATCGCAATCAGCCCCAGCATTTT	CASSFTPGGNRNQPQHF
TRBD2	TRBJ2-3	-	TRBV6-5	TGTGCCAGCAGTTACTCTAGCGGGGGGGGCACAGATACGCAGTATTTT	CASSYSSGGGTDTQYF
-	TRBJ1-5	-	TRBV19	TGTGCCAGTAGTATGAGGGGGGCGGTTCGTCAGCCCCAGCATTTT	CASSMRGAVRQPQHF
TRBD1	TRBJ2-3	-	TRBV7-2	TGTGCCAGCAGCTCCCCGGGACAGAGCACAGATACGCAGTATTTT	CASSSPGQSTDTQYF
-	TRBJ1-2	-	TRBV28	TGTGCCAGCAGCCAACGACCGCGGGGGAAGGTTATGGACTATGGCTACACCTTC	CASSQRPRGKVMDYGYTF
-	TRBJ2-5	-	TRBV11-2	TGTGCCAGCAGCTTTTCGGGAAGGAAATTCCAAGAGACCCAGTACTTC	CASSFSGRKFQETQYF
TRBD1	TRBJ1-3	once	TRBV25-1	TGTGCCAGCAGGGCGGACAGGGGAGAATCTGGAAACACCATATATTTT	CASRADRGESGNTIYF
-	TRBJ2-3	-	TRBV30	TGTGCCTGGACAATCGGGGGCGGGGGAGGAGATACGCAGTATTTT	CAWTIGGGGGDTQYF
TRBD2	TRBJ2-1	-	TRBV6-5	TGTGCCAGCAGTTACCTAGCGGGAGGCTACAATGAGCAGTTCTTC	CASSYLAGGYNEQFF
TRBD2	TRBJ2-7	-	TRBV5-1	TGCGCCAGCAGCTTGACTAGCGGGGTGGGCTACGAGCAGTACTTC	CASSLTSGVGYEQYF
TRBD1	TRBJ2-1	-	TRBV10-3	TGTGCCATCACCAGACAGGGAAGGTTCTTC	CAITRQGRFF
-	TRBJ1-4	once	TRBV7-9	TGTGCCAGCAGCACCGGACATATAGCCAGTGCAACTAATGAAAAACTGTTTTTT	CASSTGHIASATNEKLFF
-	TRBJ2-7	-	TRBV5-1	TGCGCCAGCAGTTCGGCTCTAGCGAGTTACTACGAGCAGTACTTC	CASSSALASYYEQYF
-	TRBJ2-2	-	TRBV5-6	TGTGCCAGCAGCTTTCGAGGGAGTGTGGGGGAGCTGTTTTTT	CASSFRGSVGELFF
TRBD1	TRBJ2-5	-	TRBV7-2	TGTGCCAGCAGCTTACCAGAGGGACAGGGGAGAGAGACCCAGTACTTC	CASSLPEGQGRETQYF
TRBD2	TRBJ2-1	-	TRBV7-6	TGTGCCAGCAGCTTAGGCGGGAGGCTCTACAATGAGCAGTTCTTC	CASSLGGRLYNEQFF